Each of the 19 T cell receptor beta chains below was sequenced from the same sample in a study of response to subunit inactivated influenza vaccine. One entry per CDR3 protein, called by TCRdb with MiXCR from the RT-PCR reads. The data contain 170,000 or so distinct CDR3 sequences, roughly 10% of them singletons. The sample in question was CD8+ T cells sorted from PBMCs, obtained approximately 25 months after vaccination. The receptors here all came from a man aged 50-75 years who received an inactivated influenza vaccine.

The CDR3 bases are TGTGCCAGCAGTGAAACAGGAAACCAAGAGACCCAGTACTTC. The encoded protein is CASSETGNQETQYF. This chain uses TRBV2 with TRBJ2-5; possibly TRBD1 for D (5 bases). Germline V CDR1 and CDR2: SNHLY, FYNNEI. The CDR3 covers 14 residues. V was clipped by 2 bases and J by 0 bases, with 7 bases between them.

The V gene is TRBV20-1, the J gene TRBJ1-3; D remains unclear. This CDR3 contains 11 residues. Germline CDR1 and CDR2: DFQATT and SNEGSKA (reference sequence). V lost 5 bases to trimming and J lost 4 bases, with 6 bases between them. CDR3 loop: CSALGGNTIYF. The CDR3 DNA sequence: TGCAGTGCTCTAGGAGGAAACACCATATATTTT.

This clonotype has at least ten counts. This rearrangement joins TRBV9 to TRBJ2-3; D gene uncertain. Germline-derived CDR1 and CDR2 are SGDLS and YYNGEE. V shed 3 bases and J shed 3 bases, with 11 bases lying between them. CDR3 size: 14 residues. CDR3 sequence: CASSGLGITDTQYF. The CDR3 bases are TGTGCCAGCAGCGGACTCGGTATAACAGATACGCAGTATTTT. The entire variable domain, with the rest obtained from reference TRBV9 and TRBJ2-3, is as follows: DSGVTQTPKHLITATGQRVTLRCSPRSGDLSVYWYQQSLDQGLQFLIQYYNGEERAKGNILERFSAQQFPDLHSELNLSSLELGDSALYFCASSGLGITDTQYFGPGTRLTVL.

The genes are TRBV3-1 and TRBJ2-5; D unresolved. The CDR3 has 13 amino acids. Trimming left V 4 bases short and J 4 bases short, with 10 bases between. Germline V gives CDR1 LGHDT, CDR2 YNNKEL (reference sequence). The CDR3 sequence: CASSPPLGETQYF. The DNA for the CDR3 is TGTGCCAGCAGCCCCCCGTTAGGAGAGACCCAGTACTTC.

In its sample, this clonotype ranks as medium-sized. This sequence joins TRBV11-2 and TRBJ2-3; D is perhaps TRBD1 or TRBD2 (5 bases each). CDR1 is SGHAT and CDR2 is FQNNGV in the germline V gene. Trimming took off 6 bases at V and 2 bases at J, with 18 bases between the two ends. This CDR3 contains 16 residues. The CDR3 sequence: CASSQSGTENTDTQYF. The CDR3 bases are TGTGCCAGCAGTCAGTCGGGGACGGAAAACACAGATACGCAGTATTTT.

This clonotype was picked up a small number of times. This chain joins TRBV29-1 and TRBJ1-1, with TRBD1 identical over 7 bases. Unmatched junction bases numbered 10, after V lost 3 bases and J lost 6 bases. This CDR3 contains 14 residues. The V gene's germline CDR1 is SQVTM and CDR2 ANQGSEA. CDR3 sequence reads: CSVEVPNRGPEAFF. CDR3 DNA sequence: TGCAGCGTTGAGGTCCCGAACAGGGGCCCTGAAGCTTTCTTT. The entire variable domain, with the rest obtained from reference TRBV29-1 and TRBJ1-1, is as follows: SAVISQKPSRDICQRGTSLTIQCQVDSQVTMMFWYRQQPGQSLTLIATANQGSEATYESGFVIDKFPISRPNLTFSTLTVSNMSPEDSSIYLCSVEVPNRGPEAFFGQGTRLTVV.

The V call is TRBV9, the J call TRBJ1-1; D is possibly TRBD1 (5 bases). V was shortened by 4 bases and J by 8 bases, with 12 bases between the two germline ends. Germline-derived CDR1 and CDR2 are SGDLS and YYNGEE. The length of the CDR3 is 12 residues. CDR3 protein: CASSSTTVEAFF. The CDR3 DNA is TGTGCCAGCAGCTCCACGACAGTAGAAGCTTTCTTT.

By sample fraction, this clonotype is hyperexpanded (1% or more). The chain is built from TRBV4-2 and TRBJ1-1; D ambiguous. CDR1 and CDR2 from the germline V gene are LGHNA and YNFKEQ. V was pared by 1 base and J by 0 bases, with 3 bases between. This CDR3 has 13 residues. This CDR3 reads CASSQVLNTEAFF. CDR3 nucleotides: TGTGCCAGCAGCCAAGTGCTGAACACTGAAGCTTTCTTT.

The chain joins TRBV9 to TRBJ2-1; D is undetermined. The CDR3 covers 14 residues. Germline V CDR1 and CDR2: SGDLS, YYNGEE. The germline V and J ends were trimmed by 6 bases and 8 bases, with 18 bases remaining between them. The DNA of the CDR3 is TGTGCCAGCACCCCAAACTGGCAAGACTATGAGCAGTTCTTC. It is translated as CASTPNWQDYEQFF.

The J gene is TRBJ1-1, the V gene TRBV24-1; D is possibly TRBD1 (6 bases). This CDR3 spans 13 amino acids. Germline V gene sequence: CDR1 KGHDR, CDR2 SFDVKD. V lost 9 bases to trimming and J lost 5 bases, with 15 bases between them. CDR3 nucleotide sequence: TGTGCCACCCGAGCAGGGGATTGGACTGAAGCTTTCTTT. Its protein product is CATRAGDWTEAFF.

The chain joins TRBV28 to TRBJ2-7, with D maybe TRBD1 (5 bases). Germline V lookup: CDR1 MDHEN, CDR2 SYDVKM. Trimming left V 6 bases short and J 4 bases short, with 19 bases between. The CDR3 consists of 15 residues. CDR3 DNA sequence: TGTGCCAGCAGCCCGATTGGGGCTAAGATTTACGAGCAGTACTTC. This translates into CASSPIGAKIYEQYF.

The chain couples TRBV11-1 to TRBJ2-5; D possibly uses TRBD1 or TRBD2 (5 bases each). The ends were cut back, 4 bases at V and 6 bases at J, with 15 bases in the middle. CDR3 length: 14 amino acids. Germline-derived CDR1 and CDR2 are SGHAT and FQDESV (reference sequence). CDR3 amino acids: CASSSGTGPQTQYF. In DNA, the CDR3 is TGTGCCAGCAGCTCTGGGACGGGCCCCCAGACCCAGTACTTC.

CDR3 protein: CSGTFRGRPYEQYF. The CDR3 coding sequence is TGCAGCGGGACTTTTAGGGGGCGACCCTACGAGCAGTACTTC. The rearrangement links TRBV29-1 to TRBJ2-7; 7 bases are a match to TRBD1. Trimming cost V 7 bases and J 2 bases; bases outside gene matches: 11. The germline V gene has CDR1 SQVTM and CDR2 ANQGSEA. The CDR3 has 14 amino acids.

The chain employs TRBV7-9 and TRBJ2-1; D unresolved. This CDR3 spans 16 amino acids. The V gene lost 1 base and the J gene lost 8 bases, with 18 bases spanning the gap. Germline V gene data show CDR1 as SEHNR and CDR2 as FQNEAQ (reference sequence). The CDR3 spells CASSLGPTLSEYEQFF. CDR3 coding DNA: TGTGCCAGCAGCTTAGGACCTACCCTGAGTGAGTATGAGCAGTTCTTC. Full variable domain (outside the CDR3, taken from reference TRBV7-9 and TRBJ2-1): DTGVSQNPRHKITKRGQNVTFRCDPISEHNRLYWYRQTLGQGPEFLTYFQNEAQLEKSRLLSDRFSAERPKGSFSTLEIQRTEQGDSAMYLCASSLGPTLSEYEQFFGPGTRLTVL.

The V call is TRBV11-2, the J call TRBJ2-3; perhaps TRBD2 as D (5 bases). Germline-derived CDR1 and CDR2 are SGHAT and FQNNGV. The V gene lost 2 bases and the J gene lost 7 bases, with 7 bases spanning the gap. The CDR3 totals 12 residues. CDR3 loop: CASSLSGNTQYF. Written as DNA, the CDR3 is TGTGCCAGCAGCTTATCGGGAAATACGCAGTATTTT.

The CDR3 protein is CASSYSLAGGPTYEQYF. The CDR3 DNA reads TGTGCCAGCAGTTACTCTCTAGCGGGAGGACCAACCTACGAGCAGTACTTC. The V gene is TRBV6-2 or TRBV6-3, the J gene TRBJ2-7, with 11 bases fitting TRBD2. CDR1 MNHEY and CDR2 SVGEGT come from the germline V gene. The J segment lost 2 bases and the V segment lost 0 bases, leaving 6 bases of the junction unmatched. The CDR3 totals 17 residues.

This clonotype showed up just a few times. This sequence joins TRBV20-1 and TRBJ2-7; D ambiguous. The length of the CDR3 is 13 residues. CDR1 is DFQATT, CDR2 SNEGSKA, per germline (reference sequence). Trimming stripped 0 bases from V and 3 bases from J, with 9 bases between. CDR3 DNA sequence: TGCAGTGCTAGAGATGGGCAGGTCTACGAGCAGTACTTC. Its translation is CSARDGQVYEQYF.

This clonotype was recorded a few times. The chain is built from TRBV4-3 and TRBJ2-1, with 12 bases matching TRBD2. The CDR3 totals 16 residues. In germline, CDR1 is LGHNA, CDR2 YSLEER. V lost 3 bases to trimming and J lost 7 bases; unmatched junction nucleotides: 7. CDR3 in DNA: TGCGCCAGCAGCCAGCAAGGACTAGCGGGGAGAAATGAGCAGTTCTTC. It yields the protein CASSQQGLAGRNEQFF.

This clonotype has more than one count but fewer than ten. The chain uses TRBV27 and TRBJ2-3; D unresolved. Germline V gene lookup returns CDR1 MNHEY and CDR2 SMNVEV (reference sequence). Trimming removed 2 bases at V and 1 base at J, with 7 bases between. The CDR3 covers 14 residues. CDR3 sequence (DNA): TGTGCCAGCAGTTTAGCCCCCCGCACAGATACGCAGTATTTT. Translated, it gives CASSLAPRTDTQYF.